The sequence of this T cell receptor (beta chain) was determined in a study of CXCR3-negative and CXCR3-positive naive CD8 T cells. Study conclusions and caveats: Cryopreserved PBMCs had partly decreased CXCR3 expression; fresh PBMCs were used in most assays.

The authors made the TRB cDNA libraries by 5' RACE using UMI labels. TCRdb reprocessed the 5' RACE reads, keeping one entry per CDR3 protein, no DNA. The sample data list about 56,000 distinct CDR3 sequences. Germline loops: CDR1 SGHVS, CDR2 FNYEAQ. The CDR3 is 15 amino acids. As regards this clonotype: As yet, its antigen is unknown.

V is TRBV7-6 and J is TRBJ2-7; TCRdb selects TRBD1, and the lack of DNA leaves this call unchecked. The origin of this receptor is a human donor in good health. Some clones in this sample may be carry-over from other donors' samples. The sequencing sample was made of memory CD8+ T cells from blood. CDR3 region: CASSLTTGHLEEQYF.